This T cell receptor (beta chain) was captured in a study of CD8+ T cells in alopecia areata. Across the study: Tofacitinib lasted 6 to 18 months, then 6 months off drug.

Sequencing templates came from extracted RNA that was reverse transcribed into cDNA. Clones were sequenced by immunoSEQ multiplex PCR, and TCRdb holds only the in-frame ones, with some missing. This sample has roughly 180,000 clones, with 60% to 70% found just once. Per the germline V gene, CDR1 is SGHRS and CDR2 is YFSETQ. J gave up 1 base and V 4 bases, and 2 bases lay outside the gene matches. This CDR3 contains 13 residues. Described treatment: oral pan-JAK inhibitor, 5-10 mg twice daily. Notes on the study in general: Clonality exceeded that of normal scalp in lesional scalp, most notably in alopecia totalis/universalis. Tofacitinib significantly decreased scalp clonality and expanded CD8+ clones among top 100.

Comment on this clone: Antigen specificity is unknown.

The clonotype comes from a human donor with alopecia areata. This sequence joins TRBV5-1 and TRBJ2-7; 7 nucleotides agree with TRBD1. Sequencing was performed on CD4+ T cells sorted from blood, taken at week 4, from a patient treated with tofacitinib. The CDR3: CASSQTGSYEQYF. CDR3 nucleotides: TGCGCCAGCAGCCAGACAGGGTCCTACGAGCAGTACTTC. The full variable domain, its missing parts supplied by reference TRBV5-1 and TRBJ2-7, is KAGVTQTPRYLIKTRGQQVTLSCSPISGHRSVSWYQQTPGQGLQFLFEYFSETQRNKGNFPGRFSGRQFSNSRSEMNVSTLELGDSALYLCASSQTGSYEQYFGPGTRLTVT.